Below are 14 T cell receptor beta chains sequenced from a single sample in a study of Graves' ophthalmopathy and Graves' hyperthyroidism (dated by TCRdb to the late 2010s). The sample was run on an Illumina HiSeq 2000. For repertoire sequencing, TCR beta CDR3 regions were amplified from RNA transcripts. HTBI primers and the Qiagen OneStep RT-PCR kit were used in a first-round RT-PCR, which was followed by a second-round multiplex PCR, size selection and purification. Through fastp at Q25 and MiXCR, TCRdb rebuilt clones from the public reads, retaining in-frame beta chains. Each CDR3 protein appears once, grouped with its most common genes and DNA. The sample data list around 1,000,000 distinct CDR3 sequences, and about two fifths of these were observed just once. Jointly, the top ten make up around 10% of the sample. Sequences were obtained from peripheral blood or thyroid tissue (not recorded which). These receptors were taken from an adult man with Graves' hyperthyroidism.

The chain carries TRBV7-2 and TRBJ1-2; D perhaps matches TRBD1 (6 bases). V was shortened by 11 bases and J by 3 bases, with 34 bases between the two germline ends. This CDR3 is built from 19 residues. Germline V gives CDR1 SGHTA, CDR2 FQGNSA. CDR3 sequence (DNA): TGTGCCTGGAGTGTATCCGAAAACCCAGGGGCGCGCGGTGACTATGGCTACACCTTC. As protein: CAWSVSENPGARGDYGYTF.

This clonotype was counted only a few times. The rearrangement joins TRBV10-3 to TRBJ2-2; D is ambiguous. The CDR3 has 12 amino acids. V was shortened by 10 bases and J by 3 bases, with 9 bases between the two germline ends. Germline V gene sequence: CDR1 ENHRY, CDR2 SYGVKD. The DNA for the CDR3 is TGTGCCAGCACCTGGGACACCGGGGAGCTGTTTTTT. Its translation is CASTWDTGELFF.

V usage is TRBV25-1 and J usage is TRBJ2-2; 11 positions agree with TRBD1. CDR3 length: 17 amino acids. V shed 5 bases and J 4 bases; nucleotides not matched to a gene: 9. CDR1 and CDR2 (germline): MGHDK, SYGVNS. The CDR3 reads CASSLFVGTGGTGELFF. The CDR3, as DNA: TGTGCCAGCAGTTTATTCGTCGGGACAGGGGGCACCGGGGAGCTGTTTTTT. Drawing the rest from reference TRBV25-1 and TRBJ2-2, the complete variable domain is EADIYQTPRYLVIGTGKKITLECSQTMGHDKMYWYQQDPGMELHLIHYSYGVNSTEKGDLSSESTVSRIRTEHFPLTLESARPSHTSQYLCASSLFVGTGGTGELFFGEGSRLTVL.

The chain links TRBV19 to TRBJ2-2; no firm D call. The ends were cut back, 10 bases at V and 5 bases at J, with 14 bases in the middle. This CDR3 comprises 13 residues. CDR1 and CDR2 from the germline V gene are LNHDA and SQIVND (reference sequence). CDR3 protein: CATSRLITGELFF. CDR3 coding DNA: TGTGCCACATCACGGCTAATTACCGGGGAGCTGTTTTTT. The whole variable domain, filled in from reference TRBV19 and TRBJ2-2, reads DGGITQSPKYLFRKEGQNVTLSCEQNLNHDAMYWYRQDPGQGLRLIYYSQIVNDFQKGDIAEGYSVSREKKESFPLTVTSAQKNPTAFYLCATSRLITGELFFGEGSRLTVL.

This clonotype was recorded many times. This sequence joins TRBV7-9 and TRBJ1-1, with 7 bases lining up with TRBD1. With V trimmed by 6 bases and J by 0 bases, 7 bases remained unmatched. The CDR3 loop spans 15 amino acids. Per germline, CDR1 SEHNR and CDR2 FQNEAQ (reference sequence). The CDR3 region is CASSYTGTVNTEAFF. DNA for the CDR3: TGTGCCAGCAGTTACACCGGGACAGTGAACACTGAAGCTTTCTTT.

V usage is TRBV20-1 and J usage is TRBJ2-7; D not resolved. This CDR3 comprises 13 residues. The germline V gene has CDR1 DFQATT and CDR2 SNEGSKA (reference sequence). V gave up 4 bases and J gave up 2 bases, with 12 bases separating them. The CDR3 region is CSAIKAKAYEQYF. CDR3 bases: TGCAGTGCTATTAAGGCGAAGGCCTACGAGCAGTACTTC.

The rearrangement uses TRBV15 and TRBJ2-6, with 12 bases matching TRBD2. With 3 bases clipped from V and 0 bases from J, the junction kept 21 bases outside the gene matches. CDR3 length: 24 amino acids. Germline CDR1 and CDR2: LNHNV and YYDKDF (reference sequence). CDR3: CATSSPSLTSGRHSRSSGANVLTF. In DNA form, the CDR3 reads TGTGCCACCAGCAGTCCCTCGTTAACTAGCGGGAGGCACTCCCGAAGCTCTGGGGCCAACGTCCTGACTTTC.

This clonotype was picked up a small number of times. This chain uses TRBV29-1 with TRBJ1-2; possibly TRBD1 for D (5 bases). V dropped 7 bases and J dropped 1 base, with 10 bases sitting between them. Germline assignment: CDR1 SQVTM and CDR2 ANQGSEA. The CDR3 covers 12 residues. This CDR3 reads CSGRDRNYGYTF. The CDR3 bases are TGCAGCGGCAGGGACCGTAACTATGGCTACACCTTC.

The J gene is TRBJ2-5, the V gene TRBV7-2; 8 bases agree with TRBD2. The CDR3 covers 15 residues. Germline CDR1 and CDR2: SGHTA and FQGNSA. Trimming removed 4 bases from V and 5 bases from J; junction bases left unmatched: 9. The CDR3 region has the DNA TGTGCCAGCAGCTCGCTAGGGGCTAGCGGGGAGACCCAGTACTTC. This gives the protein CASSSLGASGETQYF.

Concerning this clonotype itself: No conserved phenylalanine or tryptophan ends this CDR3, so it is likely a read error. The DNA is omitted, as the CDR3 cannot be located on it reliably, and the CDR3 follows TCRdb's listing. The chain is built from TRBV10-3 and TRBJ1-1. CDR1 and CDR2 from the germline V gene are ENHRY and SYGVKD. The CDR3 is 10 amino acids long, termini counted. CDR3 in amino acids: CAIRGPGAAY.

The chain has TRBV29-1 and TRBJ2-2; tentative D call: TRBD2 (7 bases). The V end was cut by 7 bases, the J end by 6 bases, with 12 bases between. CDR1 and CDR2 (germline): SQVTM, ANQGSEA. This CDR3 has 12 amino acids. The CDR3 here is CSGGGAPGELFF. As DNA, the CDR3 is TGCAGCGGGGGGGGCGCTCCCGGGGAGCTGTTTTTT.

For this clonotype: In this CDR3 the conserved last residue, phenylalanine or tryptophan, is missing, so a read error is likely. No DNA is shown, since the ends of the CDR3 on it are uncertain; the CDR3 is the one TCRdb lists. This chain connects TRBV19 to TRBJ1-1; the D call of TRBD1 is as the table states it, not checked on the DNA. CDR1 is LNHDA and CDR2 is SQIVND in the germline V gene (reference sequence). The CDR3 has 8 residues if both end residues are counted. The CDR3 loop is CASSTRVR.

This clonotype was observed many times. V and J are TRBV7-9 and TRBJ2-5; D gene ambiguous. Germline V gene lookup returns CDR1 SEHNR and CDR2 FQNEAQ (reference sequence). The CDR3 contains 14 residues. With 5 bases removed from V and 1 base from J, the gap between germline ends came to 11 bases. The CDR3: CASSPPTGQETQYF. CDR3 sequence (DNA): TGTGCCAGCAGCCCCCCGACCGGCCAAGAGACCCAGTACTTC.

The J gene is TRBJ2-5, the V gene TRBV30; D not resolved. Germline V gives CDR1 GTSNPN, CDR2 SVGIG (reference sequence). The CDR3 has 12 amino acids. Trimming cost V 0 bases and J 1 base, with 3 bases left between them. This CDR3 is CAWSVSQETQYF. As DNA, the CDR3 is TGTGCCTGGAGTGTCTCCCAAGAGACCCAGTACTTC.